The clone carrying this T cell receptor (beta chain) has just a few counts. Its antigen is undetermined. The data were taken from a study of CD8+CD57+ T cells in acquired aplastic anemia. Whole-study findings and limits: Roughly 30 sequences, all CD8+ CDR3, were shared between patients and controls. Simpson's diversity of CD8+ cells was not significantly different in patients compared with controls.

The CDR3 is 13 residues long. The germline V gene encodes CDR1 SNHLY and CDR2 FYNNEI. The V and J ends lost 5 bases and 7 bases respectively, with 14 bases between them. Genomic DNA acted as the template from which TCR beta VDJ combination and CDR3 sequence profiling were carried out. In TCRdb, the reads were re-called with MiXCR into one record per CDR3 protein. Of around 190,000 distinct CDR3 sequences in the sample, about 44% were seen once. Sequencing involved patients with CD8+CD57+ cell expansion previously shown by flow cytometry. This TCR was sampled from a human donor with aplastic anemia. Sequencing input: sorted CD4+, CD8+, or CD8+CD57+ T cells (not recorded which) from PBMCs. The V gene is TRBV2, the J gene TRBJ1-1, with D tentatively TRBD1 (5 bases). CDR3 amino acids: CASSPGPRNEAFF. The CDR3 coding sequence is TGTGCCAGCAGTCCAGGGCCACGCAATGAAGCTTTCTTT.